The entry that follows covers one T cell receptor (beta chain) sequence. From germline, CDR1 is LGHDT and CDR2 YNNKEL (reference sequence). This CDR3 spans 15 amino acids. J was trimmed by 2 bases and V by 1 base; bases with no gene match: 3. Original processing methods: Cell counts per sample came from amplifying reference gene primers. Sequencing used immunoSEQ multiplex PCR; TCRdb keeps in-frame clones, though not all of them. The V and J calls and clone size come from that table; D and trimming were worked out from the DNA. The profile shows roughly 160,000 clones, 85% of them singletons. The sample originates from a study of blood T cell repertoires in COVID-19. Study-level background: Donors in the United States, Italy and Spain gave samples during acute or convalescent COVID-19. Sources were T cells, B-cell-depleted T cells, or PBMCs; the material itself was cDNA or gDNA.

Patients of the Seattle cohort, enrolled during active infection, were followed longitudinally. The chain uses TRBV3-1 (or the pseudogene TRBV3-2) and TRBJ1-2; 8 nucleotides line up with TRBD1. Sample: peripheral blood. The TCR was taken from an elderly woman with COVID-19, enrolled during active disease. CDR3 sequence: CASSQGPGGNYGYTF. The CDR3 DNA is TGTGCCAGCAGCCAAGGTCCAGGGGGCAACTATGGCTACACCTTC.